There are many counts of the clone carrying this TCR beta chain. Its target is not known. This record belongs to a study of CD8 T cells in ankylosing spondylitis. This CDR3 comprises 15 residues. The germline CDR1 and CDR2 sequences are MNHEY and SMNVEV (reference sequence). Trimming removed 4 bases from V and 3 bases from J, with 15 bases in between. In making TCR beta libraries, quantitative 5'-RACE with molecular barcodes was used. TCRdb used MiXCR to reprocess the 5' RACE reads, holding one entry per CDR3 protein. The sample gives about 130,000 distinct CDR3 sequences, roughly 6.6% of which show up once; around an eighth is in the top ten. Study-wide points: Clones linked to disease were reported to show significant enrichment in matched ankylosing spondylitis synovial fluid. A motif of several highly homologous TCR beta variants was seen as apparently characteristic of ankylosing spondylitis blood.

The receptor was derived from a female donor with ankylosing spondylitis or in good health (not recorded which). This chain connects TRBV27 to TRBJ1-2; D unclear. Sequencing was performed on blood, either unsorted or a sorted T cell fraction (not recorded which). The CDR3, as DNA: TGTGCCAGCAGTTCGGGGTTTCGGCGGCACTATGGCTACACCTTC. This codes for CASSSGFRRHYGYTF.